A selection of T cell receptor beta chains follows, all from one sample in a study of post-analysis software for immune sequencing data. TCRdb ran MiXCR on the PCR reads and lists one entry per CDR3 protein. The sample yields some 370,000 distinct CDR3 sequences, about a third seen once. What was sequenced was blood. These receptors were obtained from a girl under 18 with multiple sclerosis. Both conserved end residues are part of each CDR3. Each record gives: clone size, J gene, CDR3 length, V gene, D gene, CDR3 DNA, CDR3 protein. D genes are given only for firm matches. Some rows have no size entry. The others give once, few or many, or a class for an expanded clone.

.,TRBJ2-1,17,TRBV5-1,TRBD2,TGCGCCAGCAGCTTGGGTGGGGGACTACCGAGATCTAATGAAAAGTTCTTC,CASSLGGGLPRSNEKFF
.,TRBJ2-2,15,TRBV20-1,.,TGCAGTGCTAGAAAATCCCGGGGGATCTCCGGGGAGCTGTTTTTT,CSARKSRGISGELFF
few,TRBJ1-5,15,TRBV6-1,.,TGTGCCAGCAGTGAACTTCAAGAACGGAGGGAGCCCCAGCATTTT,CASSELQERREPQHF
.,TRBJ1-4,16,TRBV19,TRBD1,TGTGCCAGTAGTATCGGGCAGGGGGCGTCTAATGAAAAACTGTTTTTT,CASSIGQGASNEKLFF
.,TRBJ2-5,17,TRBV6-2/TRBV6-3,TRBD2,TGTGCCAGCAGTTGGGGACTAGCAGCCTTCGCCCAAGAGACCCAGTACTTC,CASSWGLAAFAQETQYF
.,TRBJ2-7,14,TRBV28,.,TGTGCCAGCAGTTTACCAGACAGTATCTACGAGCAGTACTTC,CASSLPDSIYEQYF
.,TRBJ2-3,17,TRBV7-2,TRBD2,TGTGCCAGCAGCTGGGCTAGCGGGGGGGGCCTCACAGATACGCAGTATTTT,CASSWASGGGLTDTQYF
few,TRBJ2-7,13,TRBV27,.,TGTGCCGGCAGTTCCGCGGTTGACTACGAGCAGTACTTC,CAGSSAVDYEQYF
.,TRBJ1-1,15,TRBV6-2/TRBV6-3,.,TGTGCCAGCAGTGACCAACGACACAAGAACACTGAAGCTTTCTTT,CASSDQRHKNTEAFF
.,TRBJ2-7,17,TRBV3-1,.,TGTGCCAGCAGCCAAGACCTCTGGGGGGTTGGTACGTGGGAGCAGTACTTC,CASSQDLWGVGTWEQYF
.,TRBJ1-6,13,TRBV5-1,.,TGCGCCGGTAGGAGCTCCTATAATTCACCCCTCCACTTT,CAGRSSYNSPLHF
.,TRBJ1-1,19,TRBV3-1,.,TGTGCCAGCAGCCGTGGGTCCGGGGCTTCCGCATGGGAGGACACTGAAGCTTTCTTT,CASSRGSGASAWEDTEAFF
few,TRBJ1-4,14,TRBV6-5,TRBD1,TGTGCCAGCAAAGGGACAGGGGTTAATGAAAAACTGTTTTTT,CASKGTGVNEKLFF
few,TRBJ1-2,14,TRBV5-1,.,TGCGCCAGCAGCTTGGACATAACTAACTATGGCTACACCTTC,CASSLDITNYGYTF
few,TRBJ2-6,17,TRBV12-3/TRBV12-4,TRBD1,TGTGCCAGCATGCCCGGGACAGGGAGTACGGGGGCCAACGTCCTGACTTTC,CASMPGTGSTGANVLTF
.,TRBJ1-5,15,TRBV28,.,TGTGCCAGCAGCCCGGGACACGAGAGCAATCAGCCCCAGCATTTT,CASSPGHESNQPQHF
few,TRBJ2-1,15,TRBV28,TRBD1,TGTGCCAGCAGTTTTCGGGGACAGGGGGCTTATGAGCAGTTCTTC,CASSFRGQGAYEQFF
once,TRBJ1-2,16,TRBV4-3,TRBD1,TGCGCCAGCAGCCCACATCCCTCGGGACAGGGTTATGGCTACACCTTC,CASSPHPSGQGYGYTF
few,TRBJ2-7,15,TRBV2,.,TGTGCCAGCAGTGCCGACAGTGTTTTGGGCTACGAGCAGTACTTC,CASSADSVLGYEQYF
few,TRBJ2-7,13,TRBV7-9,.,TGTGCCAGCAGCCACCCAGGGGGGTACGAGCAGTACTTC,CASSHPGGYEQYF
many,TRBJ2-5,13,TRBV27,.,TGTGCCAGCAGTTTATTGGGTCAAGAGACCCAGTACTTC,CASSLLGQETQYF
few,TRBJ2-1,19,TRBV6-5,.,TGTGCCAGCAGTTACTCTCCGGGAGCGAGACTCAGCTCCTACAATGAGCAGTTCTTC,CASSYSPGARLSSYNEQFF
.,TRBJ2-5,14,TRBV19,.,TGTGCCAGTAGTATCGGGGGCGGGTTGAAGACCCAGTACTTC,CASSIGGGLKTQYF
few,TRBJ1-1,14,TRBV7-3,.,TGTGCCAGCAGCTTTCGAGGCGGTGGCACTGAAGCTTTCTTT,CASSFRGGGTEAFF
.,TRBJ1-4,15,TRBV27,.,TGTGCCAGCAGACGACTGGGAGACGGCGTTGAAAAACTGTTTTTT,CASRRLGDGVEKLFF
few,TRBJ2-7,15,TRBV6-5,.,TGTGCCAGCAGTTACAAACCGGGGAGCTCCTACGAGCAGTACTTC,CASSYKPGSSYEQYF
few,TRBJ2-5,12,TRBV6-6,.,TGTGCCAGCAGTTACTCCCAAGAGACCCAGTACTTC,CASSYSQETQYF
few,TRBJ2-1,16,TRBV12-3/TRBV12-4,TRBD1,TGTGCCAGCAGCTTATGGGACAGGGCCGGGTACAATGAGCAGTTCTTC,CASSLWDRAGYNEQFF
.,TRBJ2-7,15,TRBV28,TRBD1,TGTGCCAGCAGTTTATGGGGGACAGAGTGGTCCGAGCAGTACTTC,CASSLWGTEWSEQYF
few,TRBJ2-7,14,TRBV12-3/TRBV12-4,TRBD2,TGTGCCAGCAGTACTAGCGGGGGGGCCTACGAGCAGTACTTC,CASSTSGGAYEQYF
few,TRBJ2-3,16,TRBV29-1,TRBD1,TGCAGCGTTCATCCAGGGGGAGCTGAAGGCACAGATACGCAGTATTTT,CSVHPGGAEGTDTQYF
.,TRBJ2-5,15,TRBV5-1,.,TGCGCCAGCAGCTTGACAGGCGCGGGCCAAGAGACCCAGTACTTC,CASSLTGAGQETQYF
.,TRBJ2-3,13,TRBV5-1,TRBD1,TGCGCCAGCGCCCGGACAGGTACAGATACGCAGTATTTT,CASARTGTDTQYF
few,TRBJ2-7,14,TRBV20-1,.,TGCAGTGCTAGAGTTGGTGGGACAAACTACGAGCAGTACTTC,CSARVGGTNYEQYF
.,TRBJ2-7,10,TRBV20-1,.,TGCAGTGCTAGCGGGGCCGAGCAGTACTTC,CSASGAEQYF
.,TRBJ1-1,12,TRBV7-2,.,TGTGCCAGCAGGAGGGGATACACTGAAGCTTTCTTT,CASRRGYTEAFF
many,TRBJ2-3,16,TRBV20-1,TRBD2,TGCAGTGCTAGCTTACTAGCGGGGGGTCGCACAGATACGCAGTATTTT,CSASLLAGGRTDTQYF
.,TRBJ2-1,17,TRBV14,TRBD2,TGTGCCAGCAGCCAATGGACTAGCGGGAGACCCAACAATGAGCAGTTCTTC,CASSQWTSGRPNNEQFF
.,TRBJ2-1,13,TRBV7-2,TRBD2,TGTGCCAGCGGGACTAGCGGGGGGAATGAGCAGTTCTTC,CASGTSGGNEQFF
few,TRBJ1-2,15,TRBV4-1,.,TGCGCCAGCAGCCAAGGCCAGGGACCCAACTATGGCTACACCTTC,CASSQGQGPNYGYTF
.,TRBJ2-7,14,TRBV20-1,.,TGCAGTGCTAGCGGTGTTGAGAGCTCCTACGAGCAGTACTTC,CSASGVESSYEQYF
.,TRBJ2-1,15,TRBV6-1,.,TGTGCCAGCAGTGAAGCTTGGGGGGACCAAGAGACCCAGTTCTTC,CASSEAWGDQETQFF
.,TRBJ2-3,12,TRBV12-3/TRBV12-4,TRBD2,TGTGCCTCCGGGGGGGCCGGAGATACGCAGTATTTT,CASGGAGDTQYF
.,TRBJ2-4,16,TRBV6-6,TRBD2,TGTGCCAGCAGTTATAGAAGCGGGGGGGGTCAAAACATTCAGTACTTC,CASSYRSGGGQNIQYF
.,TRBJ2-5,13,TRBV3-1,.,TGTGCCAGCAGCCAGGGGAGCGGGGAGACCCAGTACTTC,CASSQGSGETQYF
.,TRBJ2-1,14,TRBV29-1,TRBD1,TGCAGCGTTGGGACAGGGGGCAGCTACAATGAGCAGTTCTTC,CSVGTGGSYNEQFF
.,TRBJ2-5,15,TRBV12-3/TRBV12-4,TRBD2,TGTGCCAGCAGCTTGTTAGGGACTAGCGGTATGTCCCAGTACTTC,CASSLLGTSGMSQYF
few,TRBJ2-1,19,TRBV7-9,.,TGTGCTAGCAGCTTAGAGGGTGTACCGGGATCAAGCTCCTACAATGAGCAGTTCTTC,CASSLEGVPGSSSYNEQFF
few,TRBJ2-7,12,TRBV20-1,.,TGCAGTGCTATGCGGACAGCCTACGAGCAGTACTTC,CSAMRTAYEQYF
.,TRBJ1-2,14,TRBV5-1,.,TGCGCCAGCAGCTTGGGCAGACCCCCCTATGGCTACACCTTC,CASSLGRPPYGYTF
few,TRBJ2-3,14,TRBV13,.,TGTGCCAGCAGCTTCCGGGCCCCCGGGAATACGCAGTATTTT,CASSFRAPGNTQYF
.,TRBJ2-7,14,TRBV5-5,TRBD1,TGTGTCAGCAGCATACAAGGGACAGGGGTCGAGCAGTACTTC,CVSSIQGTGVEQYF
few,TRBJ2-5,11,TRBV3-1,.,TGTGCCAGCAGCCAAGTGGAGACCCAGTACTTC,CASSQVETQYF